This record concerns one TCR beta chain sequence. The specificity of this receptor is unknown. No base qualities exist here, and no much larger clone lies one base off it. This sample is part of a study of cytomegalovirus exposure and HLA in healthy donors listed by TCRdb under 2017. General notes on the study: In an earlier analysis of roughly 500 of the donors, 250 to 350 Gb of sequence data and 117 million unique TCR beta sequences from about 179 million T cells were reported. Both class I and class II loci were covered by HLA typing, at four-digit resolution. Rather than drawing on any new phenotypic data, the later analysis identified candidate immune exposures from TCR beta sequences and the way those sequences occurred across donors. The number of donors typed differed by locus, with roughly 620-640 for A, B, C, DRB1 and DQB1, approximately 500 for DQA1, nearly 610 for DPA1, and over 400 for DPB1. Around 330 gigabases of sequencing data and around 88 million unique TCR sequences made up an early release that covered about 640 HLA-typed donors. A later analysis re-analyzed previously published TCR beta repertoires from hundreds of donors and added high-resolution HLA genotyping to study TCR occurrence patterns. All discovery cohort repertoires had been generated on a single sequencing platform. The genetic ancestry cluster associated with self-reported Caucasian donors included about 81% of the roughly 410 genotyped donors. An earlier analysis of some 600 of the donors applied high-throughput TCR beta sequencing to assess whether each TCR beta V gene segment acted as functional or pseudogenic. The study aimed to test whether cataloging public T cell receptors could reveal signatures of past pathogen exposure. Among over 350 genotyped donors of the cohort, an average of 235,054 unique TCR beta nucleotide sequences were sequenced per donor, approximately 20% of them non-productive. A later genetic analysis took genome-wide SNP genotypes for about three fifths of the roughly 670 donors and used that subset as a discovery cohort. To predict cytomegalovirus infection status, the study brought together high-throughput TCR immunosequencing, statistical association of individual TCRs with disease status, and machine learning. Four or five DR-DQ haplotypes were handled as single units for association and clustering, since linkage in the cohort was strong. Using immunosequencing, the study profiled T cell repertoires from about 650 subjects and related those repertoires to cytomegalovirus serostatus. A separate validation cohort of over 95 different subjects was used in addition to the roughly 620-subject first cohort. Donor age, sex, ethnicity and CMV serostatus were compiled alongside the repertoire data. Results the study describes overall, beyond this receptor: A further reported finding was that TCR beta sequences accurately predicted the HLA-A and HLA-B alleles for most subjects in the first cohort. V-gene and J-gene trimming of TCR beta chains was associated with a missense DCLRE1C variant in a later genetic analysis, and the association was replicated in an independent cohort. Because the 87-base-pair reads could not distinguish some IMGT-functional V segments, including TRBV6-2 and TRBV6-3, those segments were excluded. This cohort had only TCR beta chains sequenced, and the lack of alpha or paired-chain data limited which features could be detected. In a later analysis, TCR association rates were found to vary across HLA loci, with the most associated TCRs seen for DRB1 alleles and the fewest for HLA-C alleles. Specific HLA alleles were associated with about 17,000 TCR beta sequences at a false discovery rate of 0.05 in a later analysis. Compared with the approximately 720-donor mean, donors in an Asian-associated ancestry cluster had fewer N-insertions in productive TCRs, according to a later genetic analysis. In a later analysis, most CMV-associated TCR beta chains were found to appear HLA-restricted, with HLA associations seemingly driven largely by CMV exposure. In both the original and validation cohorts, the classifier was reported to diagnose cytomegalovirus status with high specificity and sensitivity. It was suggested by the authors that the approach could potentially be generalized to other disease states and immunological phenotypes. According to a later analysis, parvovirus B19, influenza, CMV and Epstein-Barr virus appeared linked to several top co-occurrence clusters. When HLA alleles, especially DR and DQ, strongly co-occurred, TCR associations were difficult to assign to individual alleles. Three of the identified cytomegalovirus-associated TCR beta chains were confirmed in vitro to be specific for cytomegalovirus antigens. For the cohort, immune exposure information was limited to CMV serostatus. Linkage disequilibrium might explain the correlated functional status among segregating V segments, but an unknown experimental factor could not be excluded. Compared with equally common non-associated chains, HLA-associated TCR beta chains in a later analysis were more clonally expanded and had lower generation probabilities. Because counts were too low, roughly 17 rarely observed V segments, including chromosome 9 orphons, were left out of the earlier analysis of a few hundred of the donors. An earlier analysis of approximately 530 of the donors showed that most TCR beta V segments appeared in productive rearrangements either about 87% or about 30% of the time, which broadly matched IMGT annotations. A total of 150 to 200 TCR beta chains were listed by the study as associated with cytomegalovirus. A cluster of highly shared sequence variants was judged likely to represent a technical artifact of the sequencing pipeline. Because HLA typing was unavailable for some donors at each locus, only the typed subset was used in association tests. The presence/absence analyses assumed that sequencing depth was roughly uniform across donors, and that assumption may not be true. While some public TCRs were present in many individuals, most TCR sequences turned up only very rarely across donors.

The library came from the immunoSEQ multiplex PCR assay. The multiplex PCR relied on a mix of 60 forward primers for TCR Vbeta segments and 13 reverse primers for TCR Jbeta segments. The CDR3 region of rearranged TCR beta genes was amplified from genomic DNA with a multiplex PCR assay. On the Illumina HiSeq System, the amplified TCR beta libraries were sequenced as 87-base-pair reads. Per the original workflow: A later analysis counted about 80 million unique TCR beta chains across the 500 to 850 repertoires, and roughly 9.9 million of these chains were shared by at least two donors. Raw reads were error-corrected and collapsed into unique sequences by a nearest-neighbor algorithm in which closely related sequences were merged to remove PCR and sequencing errors. V, D and J gene segments were assigned by aligning CDR3 sequences to IMGT reference sequences. For a sequence to be retained, a match of at least six nucleotides to both a V gene segment and a J gene segment was required. Rearrangements were classified as productive when the CDR3 lacked stop codons and remained in frame with V and J, and all other rearrangements were classified as non-productive. Following IMGT convention, CDR3 was defined as the stretch from the second conserved V-encoded cysteine up to the conserved J-encoded phenylalanine. Sequences without an unambiguous match to a single V gene segment were excluded from the earlier analysis of almost 600 of the donors. In an earlier analysis of around 590 of the donors, a V segment was called functional when productive rearrangements were above 56.7%, and segregating when the standard deviation between donors exceeded 5%. A statistical classification framework was developed to diagnose cytomegalovirus status using the catalog of TCR beta chain sequences. A later analysis assigned V and J genes by comparing TCR nucleotide sequences with IMGT/GENE-DB human TR gene sequences. Using the TCRdist pipeline, a later analysis assigned CDR3 sequences along with most-parsimonious VDJ recombination scenarios. In a later analysis, each TCR beta chain was defined by its CDR3 amino acid sequence together with its V-gene family, and reads lacking a unique V-gene family were excluded. As a way to deal with suspected cross-contamination and a sequencing artifact, a later analysis dropped 640 or so nucleotide sequences that were highly shared and had low generation probability. A later analysis calculated a clonal expansion index for each public chain from normalized within-repertoire ranks of inferred template counts. In a later analysis, generation probabilities were computed using a VDJ recombination model fitted to out-of-frame rearrangements, and the results were checked against IGoR. In a later analysis, TCR-TCR, TCR-HLA and TCR-CMV co-occurrence was scored with hypergeometric tests, and a repertoire-size bias correction was applied to TCR pairs. A later analysis estimated false discovery rates by permuting HLA or CMV assignments 20 times. In a later analysis, co-occurring TCRs were grouped using DBSCAN, and TCRdist sequence similarity was added for clustering within HLA-allele-positive subsets. Repertoires with fewer than 30,000 or more than 120,000 public chains were left out of co-occurrence clustering, as were about 5 repertoires with anomalous nucleotide sharing. The immuneACCESS repertoire file appears here via TCRdb, limited to in-frame rearrangements. These files lack a portion of the clones; in checked studies, under half of the deficit traces to unresolved V genes, and the cause of the others is not known. V and J calls and clone size come straight from that table; D and trimming were deduced from the DNA. The sample contains about 160,000 clones, approximately 77% of them found a single time. Around 2.1% of the sample belongs to the ten largest clones.

The cohort comprised approximately 700 healthy bone marrow donors. At the time of sampling, every cohort member was nominally healthy, though immune exposures that went unrecorded were likely present. The donor was CMV seropositive and belonged to the group of 250 to 350 seropositive cohort members. A peripheral blood sample was collected from each donor, and TCR beta sequencing was performed on peripheral blood mononuclear cells. The Qiagen DNeasy Blood Extraction Kit was used to extract genomic DNA from the blood cell samples. V loses 2 bases, J loses 7 bases, and the germline ends lie 6 bases apart. CDR1 and CDR2 (SGHTA, FQGNSA) derive from the germline V gene. The CDR3 covers 13 residues, taking in both the cysteine and the phenylalanine. The kept DNA is CDR3 alone, 39 bases in frame from the first base.

The TCR comes from a middle-aged man in good health and CMV-seropositive. What was sequenced was PBMCs. The sequence links TRBV7-2 to TRBJ1-6; the D gene lacks a confident call. The DNA sequence is as follows: TGTGCCAGCAGCTTATATATCAATTCACCCCTCCACTTT. Its amino acids are CASSLYINSPLHF.